The next 3 T cell receptor beta chains were all read from a single sample in a study of blood T cell repertoires in COVID-19. Using immunoSEQ multiplex PCR, the repertoire was profiled, and TCRdb retains in-frame clones only, with some absent. Here the sample spans a few hundred thousand clones, about 92% being singletons. Sequencing used PBMCs or T cells enriched from blood (not recorded which). Every receptor here comes from a woman aged 30 to 39 who had recovered from COVID-19.

DNA for the CDR3: TGTGCCAGCAGCTTCTCGGGTAGCGGAGAGCAGTTCTTC. Its translation is CASSFSGSGEQFF. The chain couples TRBV5-4 to TRBJ2-1, with D possibly being TRBD2 (6 bases). V was shortened by 2 bases and J by 10 bases, with 13 bases between the two germline ends. Germline CDR1 and CDR2: SGHNT and YYREEE (reference sequence). The CDR3 totals 13 residues.

V is TRBV4-3 and J is TRBJ2-7, with 7 bases identical to TRBD2. The germline V gene has CDR1 LGHNA and CDR2 YSLEER. CDR3 length: 14 residues. Trimming removed 5 bases from V and 2 bases from J; junction bases left unmatched: 6. The CDR3 loop is CASSSRDYPYEQYF. CDR3 coding DNA: TGCGCCAGCAGCTCCCGGGACTATCCCTACGAGCAGTACTTC.

This clone was recorded once. J is TRBJ2-6 and V is TRBV19; D might be TRBD1 (6 bases). V was pared by 6 bases and J by 1 base, with 10 bases between. The V gene's germline CDR1 is LNHDA and CDR2 SQIVND (reference sequence). The length of the CDR3 is 15 residues. CDR3 amino acids: CASRSGQSGANVLTF. The CDR3 DNA reads TGTGCCAGTAGATCTGGACAGTCTGGGGCCAACGTCCTGACTTTC.